The 31 T cell receptor beta chains presented below share a single source sample, sequenced in a study of response to subunit inactivated influenza vaccine. TCRdb used MiXCR to reprocess the RT-PCR reads, holding one entry per CDR3 protein. This table holds some 600,000 distinct CDR3 sequences, 13% to 15% found once. The sample here was PBMCs from blood, taken approximately 15 days before vaccination. These receptors were collected from a man aged 50 to 60 who received an inactivated influenza vaccine.

The rearrangement uses TRBV12-3 or TRBV12-4 and TRBJ1-2, with TRBD1 identical over 9 bases. Trimming cost V 1 base and J 4 bases; bases outside gene matches: 4. This CDR3 contains 15 residues. The CDR3 region has the DNA TGTGCCAGCAGTTTAGAGGTGACAGGGGGCTATGGCTACACCTTC. Translated: CASSLEVTGGYGYTF.

The sample holds a few counts of this clonotype. V gene TRBV5-5 combines with J gene TRBJ2-7; no reliable D call. The CDR3 consists of 13 residues. V dropped 3 bases and J dropped 4 bases, with 11 bases sitting between them. The germline V gene encodes CDR1 SGHKS and CDR2 YYEKEE (reference sequence). Written as DNA, the CDR3 is TGTGCCAGCAGCTCCGAATGGGCTTACGAGCAGTACTTC. Amino acids: CASSSEWAYEQYF.

This chain uses TRBV27 with TRBJ2-7; TRBD2 agrees at 9 bases. Germline CDR1 and CDR2: MNHEY and SMNVEV (reference sequence). The CDR3 runs 13 residues. Trimming at V came to 7 bases and at J to 5 bases, leaving 6 bases not matched to a gene. CDR3 coding DNA: TGTGCCAGCACCCAACTAGCGGGCCACGAGCAGTACTTC. Translated, it gives CASTQLAGHEQYF.

J is TRBJ2-1 and V is TRBV6-2 or TRBV6-3, with 9 bases matching TRBD2. Germline V gene lookup returns CDR1 MNHEY and CDR2 SVGEGT. The length of the CDR3 is 15 residues. The V and J ends lost 3 bases and 8 bases, in that order; junction bases with no gene match: 8. Here the CDR3 DNA reads TGTGCCAGCAGTTATTCCGGCGGGGGGGCCTATGAGCAGTTCTTC. Translating it yields CASSYSGGGAYEQFF.

This clonotype was counted only a few times. The rearrangement links TRBV3-1 to TRBJ2-7; the D is unclear. The CDR3 runs to 13 residues. Germline-derived CDR1 and CDR2 are LGHDT and YNNKEL (reference sequence). V lost 3 bases and J lost 9, with 15 bases in between. The CDR3 spells CASSHGLEVAQYF. In DNA form, the CDR3 reads TGTGCCAGCAGCCATGGGCTGGAAGTCGCGCAGTACTTC.

The V call is TRBV29-1, the J call TRBJ2-1; no clear D gene. Trimming took off 0 bases at V and 10 bases at J, with 10 bases between the two ends. This CDR3 contains 12 residues. Looked up from germline, CDR1 is SQVTM and CDR2 is ANQGSEA. The CDR3 is CSVEDGAREQFF. CDR3 DNA sequence: TGCAGCGTTGAAGACGGTGCGAGAGAGCAGTTCTTC.

This clonotype was counted at least ten times. V and J are TRBV5-1 and TRBJ2-7; 15 nucleotides agree with TRBD2. Looked up from germline, CDR1 is SGHRS and CDR2 is YFSETQ. With V trimmed by 4 bases and J by 3 bases, 2 bases remained unmatched. The CDR3 is 15 residues long. For the CDR3, the DNA is TGCGCCAGCAGCCCGGGACTAGCGGGGGGCTACGAGCAGTACTTC. Residues: CASSPGLAGGYEQYF.

The chain couples TRBV6-2 or TRBV6-3 to TRBJ2-7; TRBD1 matches at 7 bases. With V trimmed by 8 bases and J by 5 bases, 15 bases remained unmatched. The CDR3 covers 15 residues. Germline V gene sequence: CDR1 MNHEY, CDR2 SVGEGT. The DNA of the CDR3 is TGTGCCAGCCTAGCACCGGGACAGTACTTCCACGAGCAGTACTTC. This encodes CASLAPGQYFHEQYF.

In DNA, the CDR3 is TGTGCCTGGAGTGTAGGGTTAGCGGGAGAGGAGAGGGAGTATTTT. Translating it yields CAWSVGLAGEEREYF. The V gene is TRBV30, the J gene TRBJ2-3; 9 bases line up with TRBD2. The CDR3 is made up of 15 amino acids. J was trimmed by 13 bases and V by 0 bases; bases with no gene match: 14. CDR1 and CDR2 (germline): GTSNPN, SVGIG (reference sequence).

The chain couples TRBV3-1 to TRBJ2-7; D gene unclear. The CDR3 has 13 amino acids. CDR1 is LGHDT, CDR2 YNNKEL, per germline (reference sequence). V lost 1 base and J 4 bases, leaving 8 bases between the germline ends. The CDR3, as DNA: TGTGCCAGCAGCCAAGCTGGGGTGTACGAGCAGTACTTC. Protein: CASSQAGVYEQYF.

The chain employs TRBV5-4 and TRBJ2-7, with D tentatively TRBD1 (5 bases). CDR1 is SGHNT, CDR2 YYREEE, per germline (reference sequence). V shed 4 bases and J shed 3 bases, with 17 bases lying between them. This CDR3 comprises 15 residues. The CDR3 sequence: CASSPQQGISYEQYF. The CDR3 DNA reads as TGTGCCAGCAGCCCCCAGCAGGGAATTAGCTACGAGCAGTACTTC.

This clonotype was counted between two and nine times. This chain uses TRBV5-5 with TRBJ1-1; D call uncertain. From germline, CDR1 is SGHKS and CDR2 YYEKEE (reference sequence). V was trimmed by 0 bases and J by 4 bases, leaving 10 bases between them. This CDR3 spans 14 amino acids. DNA of the CDR3: TGTGCCAGCAGCTTGGTCGGCGAATCCACTGAAGCTTTCTTT. This gives the protein CASSLVGESTEAFF.

The rearrangement uses TRBV10-3 and TRBJ2-3, with 7 bases fitting TRBD1. Germline assignment: CDR1 ENHRY and CDR2 SYGVKD. The trim removed 11 bases at V and 2 bases at J, leaving 13 bases unmatched. CDR3 length: 15 residues. DNA for the CDR3: TGTGCCGGGTCGAAGACAGGGCGAAACACAGATACGCAGTATTTT. Amino acid sequence: CAGSKTGRNTDTQYF.

The rearrangement uses TRBV7-8 and TRBJ1-5; 8 bases align to TRBD1. Trimming cost V 6 bases and J 6 bases; bases outside gene matches: 13. Germline lookup yields CDR1 SGHVS and CDR2 FQNEAQ. The CDR3 extends over 16 amino acids. The CDR3 spells CASSQMAGGAGQPQHF. The CDR3 bases are TGTGCCAGCAGTCAGATGGCAGGGGGCGCGGGTCAGCCCCAGCATTTT.

There are a few counts of this clonotype. This chain connects TRBV7-2 to TRBJ2-2; D unresolved. Germline V gene sequence: CDR1 SGHTA, CDR2 FQGNSA. CDR3 length: 16 amino acids. The V and J ends lost 6 bases and 2 bases respectively, with 16 bases between them. CDR3 amino acids: CASRTGAGSNTGELFF. CDR3 bases: TGTGCCAGCAGGACTGGAGCAGGATCTAACACCGGGGAGCTGTTTTTT.

This clonotype has just a few counts. The CDR3 loop reads CSVGGTLVGEQYF. Here the CDR3 DNA reads TGCAGCGTTGGGGGTACATTAGTCGGCGAGCAGTACTTC. The rearrangement uses TRBV29-1 and TRBJ2-7; D ambiguous. The CDR3 covers 13 residues. From germline, CDR1 is SQVTM and CDR2 ANQGSEA. The V gene lost 4 bases and the J gene lost 6 bases, with 16 bases spanning the gap.

As concerns this clonotype: The conserved closing phenylalanine or tryptophan is absent in this CDR3, likely reflecting a read error. This chain connects TRBV6-5 to TRBJ2-7, with D maybe TRBD2 (6 bases). V lost 0 bases, J lost 4 bases, and 16 bases lay in between. The V gene's germline CDR1 is MNHEY and CDR2 SVGAGI. This CDR3 comprises 16 residues. The CDR3 DNA is TGTGCCAGCAGTTACTCGATGAGGGCGGCGGGGTACGAGCAGTACATC. This sequence encodes CASSYSMRAAGYEQYI.

The chain links TRBV6-1 to TRBJ1-2, with D possibly matching TRBD1 (5 bases). V lost 3 bases to trimming and J lost 8 bases, with 10 bases between them. The CDR3 contains 12 residues. Germline assignment: CDR1 MNHNS and CDR2 SASEGT. CDR3 sequence: CASSDFRDGYTF. The CDR3 region has the DNA TGTGCCAGCAGTGATTTCAGGGACGGCTACACCTTC.

The V gene is TRBV27, the J gene TRBJ2-7; perhaps TRBD2 as D (5 bases). CDR3 length: 15 residues. V lost 2 bases and J lost 0, with 11 bases in between. Germline V gene sequence: CDR1 MNHEY, CDR2 SMNVEV (reference sequence). The CDR3 DNA reads as TGTGCCAGCAGTTTAAGCGGTACGCCCTCCTACGAGCAGTACTTC. It translates to CASSLSGTPSYEQYF.

This clonotype was recorded a few times. The chain carries TRBV5-8 and TRBJ2-1, with 7 bases fitting TRBD2. This CDR3 contains 15 residues. Per germline, CDR1 SGHTS and CDR2 YDEGEE. V lost 4 bases and J lost 10; bases outside the gene matches: 14. The chain's CDR3 is CASSLYRTGLKEQFF. In nucleotides, the CDR3 is TGTGCCAGCAGCCTGTATAGGACGGGACTAAAGGAGCAGTTCTTC. Full variable domain (remainder filled in from reference TRBV5-8 and TRBJ2-1): EAGVTQSPTHLIKTRGQQATLRCSPISGHTSVYWYQQALGLGLQFLLWYDEGEERNRGNFPPRFSGRQFPNYSSELNVNALELEDSALYLCASSLYRTGLKEQFFGPGTRLTVL.

This clonotype was seen a handful of times. The CDR3 coding sequence is TGTGCCAGCAACCTAGCTAACTATGGCTACACCTTC. It is translated as CASNLANYGYTF. The chain uses TRBV7-9 and TRBJ1-2; D remains unclear. The V gene's germline CDR1 is SEHNR and CDR2 FQNEAQ (reference sequence). With 7 bases removed from V and 0 bases from J, the gap between germline ends came to 6 bases. The length of the CDR3 is 12 residues.

At least ten counts were recorded for this clonotype. This chain uses TRBV7-2 with TRBJ2-5; 9 positions match TRBD2. The CDR3 is 16 amino acids. The V gene end was trimmed by 4 bases and the J gene end by 6 bases; junction bases not matched to a gene: 12. Germline V gene lookup returns CDR1 SGHTA and CDR2 FQGNSA. The CDR3 DNA sequence: TGTGCCAGCAGCTCCACCCCAGGGCGGGGGGGGCAGACCCAGTACTTC. Protein sequence: CASSSTPGRGGQTQYF.

The table lists this clonotype with a count of one. J is TRBJ2-5 and V is TRBV4-1; 10 bases are shared with TRBD1. The germline CDR1 and CDR2 sequences are MGHRA and YSYEKL. V lost 4 bases and J lost 7; bases outside the gene matches: 3. The CDR3 has 13 amino acids. CDR3 residues: CASSLGQGVTQYF. The CDR3 DNA reads TGCGCCAGCAGCCTCGGACAGGGGGTGACCCAGTACTTC.

V gene TRBV4-3 combines with J gene TRBJ1-2; possible D gene TRBD1, 6 bases. Germline CDR1 reads LGHNA; CDR2 reads YSLEER. Trimming left V 1 base short and J 1 base short, with 16 bases between. CDR3 length: 17 residues. CDR3 protein: CASSQAAGTTFNYGYTF. The CDR3 nucleotides are TGCGCCAGCAGCCAAGCCGCCGGGACAACCTTTAACTATGGCTACACCTTC.

This clonotype was seen once. This chain links TRBV28 with TRBJ2-5, with 10 nucleotides matching TRBD1. The V segment lost 6 bases and the J segment 4 bases; nucleotides outside the gene matches: 5. CDR3 size: 14 residues. CDR1 is MDHEN, CDR2 SYDVKM, per germline. The CDR3 bases are TGTGCCAGCAGGCTGACAGGGGGCGGAGAGACCCAGTACTTC. This sequence encodes CASRLTGGGETQYF.

This chain connects TRBV20-1 to TRBJ2-3; 14 bases are a match to TRBD2. There are 14 residues in the CDR3. Germline loops: CDR1 DFQATT, CDR2 SNEGSKA (reference sequence). Trimming took 6 bases from V and 10 from J; bases not matched to a gene: 9. CDR3 in DNA: TGCAGTGCATGGACTAGCGGGGGGCCCCGGGCGCAGTATTTT. Its translation: CSAWTSGGPRAQYF.

The genes are TRBV15 and TRBJ2-3; tentative D call: TRBD2 (6 bases). The CDR3 totals 14 residues. From germline, CDR1 is LNHNV and CDR2 YYDKDF (reference sequence). Trimming took 5 bases from V and 0 from J, leaving 9 bases between them. The CDR3 sequence is CATSPGLSTDTQYF. DNA of the CDR3: TGTGCCACCAGCCCGGGACTGAGCACAGATACGCAGTATTTT.

The chain is built from TRBV7-2 and TRBJ2-7, with D uncertain. Germline CDR1 is SGHTA and CDR2 is FQGNSA. Trimming shortened V by 2 bases and J by 4 bases, and 9 bases separated the two germline ends. This CDR3 spans 13 amino acids. CDR3 residues: CASSLWAKYEQYF. The DNA of the CDR3 is TGTGCCAGCAGCTTATGGGCCAAATACGAGCAGTACTTC.

There are a few counts of this clonotype. This chain joins TRBV5-1 and TRBJ2-5; no clear D. Trimming left V 4 bases short and J 2 bases short, with 12 bases between. This CDR3 comprises 14 residues. CDR1 SGHRS and CDR2 YFSETQ come from the germline V gene. For the CDR3, the DNA is TGCGCCAGCAGCGGGCAGTCGATTCAAGAGACCCAGTACTTC. This encodes CASSGQSIQETQYF.

This clonotype was observed at least ten times. The genes are TRBV18 and TRBJ2-2; tentative D call: TRBD1 (6 bases). Germline V gives CDR1 KGHSH, CDR2 LQKENI. The CDR3 has 18 residues. The germline V and J ends were trimmed by 3 bases and 0 bases, with 17 bases remaining between them. CDR3: CASSPLPPTGANTGELFF. Written as DNA, the CDR3 is TGTGCCAGCTCACCCCTTCCACCGACAGGCGCGAACACCGGGGAGCTGTTTTTT.

This clonotype was recorded at least ten times. The CDR3 loop reads CASSFLGEGQPQHF. CDR3 in DNA: TGTGCCAGCAGTTTTCTGGGGGAGGGCCAGCCCCAGCATTTT. The J gene is TRBJ1-5, the V gene TRBV28; D perhaps matches TRBD1 (5 bases). V lost 3 bases, J lost 7 bases, and 13 bases lay in between. There are 14 residues in the CDR3. In germline, CDR1 is MDHEN, CDR2 SYDVKM.